This T cell receptor beta chain was recovered during a study of T cell repertoires in cytomegalovirus infection. Across the study: Newly reported HLA-C-restricted and thoroughly characterized HLA-B-restricted CMV epitopes were employed. CMV infection together with matching HLA type was indicated by public TCR beta signatures.

Study observations and caveats: Dominant in the ex vivo response were TCR beta clonotypes restricted by HLA-C and specific for CMV. Carriers of CMV and the relevant HLA type were discriminated by public TCR beta frequency.

With regard to this clonotype: The antigen is unknown.

In TCRdb, the reads were re-called with MiXCR into one record per CDR3 protein. The sample has about 110,000 distinct CDR3 sequences, less than 30% seen once. The sample consisted of CD8+ T cells from cultured PBMCs, taken from culture after CMV antigen stimulation. The receptor was derived from a human donor in good health (CMV status not recorded). Some clones in this sample may be carry-over from other donors' samples.

The CDR3 nucleotides read TGTGCCAGCAGCCAAGATTACGGGGGGGCCGACGAGCAGTACTTC. Protein product: CASSQDYGGADEQYF. The chain employs TRBV4-2 and TRBJ2-7; 8 bases align to TRBD2. The CDR3 has 15 amino acids. With V trimmed by 0 bases and J by 5 bases, 6 bases remained unmatched. Germline CDR1 reads LGHNA; CDR2 reads YNFKEQ.